Below, 30 T cell receptor beta chains from the same sample are listed, as sequenced in a study of blood T cells in healthy people across ages. A sample-barcoded 5' primer and a J-beta primer mix were used in a second PCR of roughly 6 to 11 cycles. TCRdb itself ran the 5' RACE reads through MiXCR, one entry per CDR3 protein. Here the sample spans some 890,000 distinct CDR3 sequences, 29% being singletons. The same sample was also used in a study of T cells of mothers and their children.

Specimen: blood. The receptors were sampled from a woman in her thirties or forties in good health.

This clonotype was observed at least ten times. The chain employs TRBV6-6 and TRBJ1-6, with 12 bases that match TRBD1. The CDR3 contains 14 residues. The germline V gene encodes CDR1 MNHNY and CDR2 SVGAGI (reference sequence). V shed 4 bases, J shed 10 bases, and the junction held 2 bases outside the gene matches. The CDR3 sequence: CASSSGTGGSPLHF. The CDR3 DNA sequence: TGTGCCAGCAGTTCCGGGACAGGGGGCTCACCCCTCCACTTT.

V is TRBV12-3 or TRBV12-4 and J is TRBJ2-1, with TRBD1 identical over 7 bases. Trimming took 5 bases from V and 7 from J; bases not matched to a gene: 5. This CDR3 has 13 amino acids. CDR3 nucleotides: TGTGCCAGCAGTCACAGGGGAGAAAATGAGCAGTTCTTC. This translates into CASSHRGENEQFF.

This clonotype was seen repeatedly, ten times or more. This CDR3 reads CASSSPRVKGLVGYTF. CDR3 bases: TGTGCCAGCAGTTCTCCTCGAGTTAAGGGATTGGTTGGCTACACCTTC. The chain has TRBV12-3 or TRBV12-4 and TRBJ1-2; D unresolved. CDR3 length: 16 amino acids. V shed 4 bases and J shed 7 bases, with 22 bases lying between them.

This chain uses TRBV20-1 with TRBJ2-5; 10 bases map to TRBD2. The CDR3 has 17 amino acids. V was pared by 3 bases and J by 1 base, with 11 bases of the junction left unmatched. The V gene's germline CDR1 is DFQATT and CDR2 SNEGSKA (reference sequence). The CDR3 DNA sequence: TGCAGTGCTAGGAGTAGCGGGGGGCCTGTCACCCAAGAGACCCAGTACTTC. Translation gives CSARSSGGPVTQETQYF.

The chain has TRBV7-9 and TRBJ2-1; the D is unclear. CDR3 length: 15 residues. The ends were cut back, 3 bases at V and 1 base at J, with 10 bases in the middle. Germline CDR1 reads SEHNR; CDR2 reads FQNEAQ (reference sequence). In DNA, the CDR3 is TGTGCCAGCAGCTTTCAGTCCCCGTCCTACAATGAGCAGTTCTTC. Encoded protein: CASSFQSPSYNEQFF.

This clonotype has a handful of counts. The chain recombines TRBV29-1 with TRBJ2-5; 10 positions match TRBD1. The J call is in doubt because the DNA end fits TRBJ2-7 better. The length of the CDR3 is 13 residues. Per the germline V gene, CDR1 is SQVTM and CDR2 is ANQGSEA. In DNA, the CDR3 is TGCAGCGGCCGGGACAGGGGTACCCACGAGCAGTACTTC. Amino acids: CSGRDRGTHEQYF.

This clonotype was observed a single time. The chain uses TRBV4-1 and TRBJ1-1; possibly TRBD1 for D (6 bases). The V gene's germline CDR1 is MGHRA and CDR2 YSYEKL. Trimming left V 0 bases short and J 1 base short, with 15 bases between. The CDR3 length is 17 residues. The CDR3: CASSQEAWGRGNTEAFF. In DNA form, the CDR3 reads TGCGCCAGCAGCCAAGAGGCTTGGGGCAGGGGGAACACTGAAGCTTTCTTT.

This clonotype appeared many times. V is TRBV12-3 or TRBV12-4 and J is TRBJ2-2, with 11 bases lining up with TRBD1. The CDR3 has 15 amino acids. Unmatched junction bases numbered 3, after V lost 4 bases and J lost 5 bases. The CDR3 DNA follows: TGTGCCAGCAGTTCGGGACAGGGGGATACCGGGGAGCTGTTTTTT. Its translation is CASSSGQGDTGELFF.

V gene TRBV9 combines with J gene TRBJ2-3; a weak D match, TRBD1 (5 bases). The CDR3 is 17 residues long. CDR1 SGDLS and CDR2 YYNGEE come from the germline V gene. The germline V and J ends were trimmed by 0 bases and 4 bases, with 18 bases remaining between them. Here the CDR3 reads CASSVVDGDSRADTQYF. The DNA of the CDR3 is TGTGCCAGCAGCGTAGTAGATGGGGATAGCAGGGCAGATACGCAGTATTTT.

This chain links TRBV28 with TRBJ2-7, with D perhaps matching TRBD2 (5 bases). The V gene lost 3 bases and the J gene lost 7 bases, with 16 bases spanning the gap. The CDR3 has 14 residues. Germline values: CDR1 MDHEN, CDR2 SYDVKM. The CDR3 spells CASSLRAGAGEQYF. The CDR3 coding sequence is TGTGCCAGCAGTTTGAGGGCAGGCGCTGGAGAGCAGTACTTC.

This clonotype was found a few times. The rearrangement joins TRBV5-1 to TRBJ2-7; D is possibly TRBD1 (7 bases). Trimming shortened V by 4 bases and J by 7 bases, and 21 bases separated the two germline ends. This CDR3 region has 15 residues. The V gene's germline CDR1 is SGHRS and CDR2 YFSETQ. The CDR3 coding sequence is TGCGCCAGCAGCGAGACAGGGAGGTTGTTCGATGAGCAGTACTTC. It specifies CASSETGRLFDEQYF.

To note about this clonotype: Being one base from a much bigger clone, this may be a read error. The chain combines TRBV20-1 with TRBJ1-2, with 7 bases aligning to TRBD1. Germline V gene lookup returns CDR1 DFQATT and CDR2 SNEGSKA (reference sequence). The CDR3 has 12 residues. The CDR3 region has the DNA TGCAGGGCTAACTCAGGGGGCTATGGCTACACCTTC. Protein: CRANSGGYGYTF.

This clonotype was found a few times. Here the CDR3 DNA reads TGCAGTGCTAGCCCAGGACAGGGGGTCAATTCACCCCTCCACTTT. It encodes CSASPGQGVNSPLHF. The chain links TRBV20-1 to TRBJ1-6, with 10 bases fitting TRBD1. The J segment lost 7 bases and the V segment lost 3 bases, leaving 6 bases of the junction unmatched. This CDR3 comprises 15 residues. Germline CDR1 and CDR2: DFQATT and SNEGSKA (reference sequence).

The chain joins TRBV12-3 or TRBV12-4 to TRBJ1-2; TRBD1 matches 8 bases. With 6 bases clipped from V and 6 bases from J, the junction kept 3 bases outside the gene matches. The CDR3 covers 12 residues. The CDR3 DNA follows: TGTGCCAGCAGCGCAGGGGGCAATGGCTACACCTTC. Translation gives CASSAGGNGYTF.

J is TRBJ1-2 and V is TRBV7-2, with a possible D match to TRBD1 (6 bases). The length of the CDR3 is 14 residues. From germline, CDR1 is SGHTA and CDR2 FQGNSA. With 5 bases removed from V and 4 bases from J, the gap between germline ends came to 14 bases. The DNA for the CDR3 is TGTGCCAGCAGCCCTGACAGGTTGGGCTATGGCTACACCTTC. Translated: CASSPDRLGYGYTF.

This clonotype was counted many times. The rearrangement uses TRBV20-1 and TRBJ2-3, with D uncertain. The ends were cut back, 1 base at V and 5 bases at J, with 16 bases in the middle. Germline loops: CDR1 DFQATT, CDR2 SNEGSKA (reference sequence). The CDR3 spans 15 residues. The CDR3 DNA sequence: TGCAGTGCTAGAGGGTACAACGTGGCGGAAGATACGCAGTATTTT. This encodes CSARGYNVAEDTQYF.

This clonotype was seen only a few times. This rearrangement joins TRBV5-1 to TRBJ2-3; D is possibly TRBD2 (6 bases). The CDR3 is 14 amino acids. V lost 4 bases, J lost 4 bases, and 13 bases lay in between. Germline V gives CDR1 SGHRS, CDR2 YFSETQ. The CDR3 loop reads CASSPGDSADTQYF. The CDR3 DNA reads as TGCGCCAGCAGCCCGGGGGACTCCGCAGATACGCAGTATTTT. Complete variable domain (other parts from reference TRBV5-1 and TRBJ2-3): KAGVTQTPRYLIKTRGQQVTLSCSPISGHRSVSWYQQTPGQGLQFLFEYFSETQRNKGNFPGRFSGRQFSNSRSEMNVSTLELGDSALYLCASSPGDSADTQYFGPGTRLTVL.

To note about this clonotype: This may stem from a read error, because a much larger clone lies one nucleotide away. The gene calls are TRBV27 and TRBJ2-7, with D unresolved. Germline CDR1 reads MNHEY; CDR2 reads SMNVEV (reference sequence). CDR3 size: 14 residues. Between the trimmed V and J ends, which lost 6 bases and 0 bases, there was a span of 12 bases. The CDR3 spells CASRLIGSSYEQYF. The CDR3 coding sequence is TGTGCCAGCAGGTTAATTGGAAGCTCCTACGAGCAGTACTTC.

This rearrangement joins TRBV5-1 to TRBJ2-3; 8 bases align to TRBD1. CDR1 and CDR2 (germline): SGHRS, YFSETQ. The CDR3 contains 15 residues. Germline trimming cut 3 bases from V and 3 bases from J; bases unmatched to any gene: 6. In DNA, the CDR3 is TGCGCCAGCAGCTGGATGACAGGGGCTACAGATACGCAGTATTTT. Its protein product is CASSWMTGATDTQYF.

This clonotype has only a few counts. The J gene is TRBJ2-2, the V gene TRBV7-8; D gene uncertain. The CDR3 extends over 15 amino acids. V was shortened by 0 bases and J by 1 base, with 6 bases between the two germline ends. Germline V gene sequence: CDR1 SGHVS, CDR2 FQNEAQ. In nucleotides, the CDR3 is TGTGCCAGCAGCTTAGCGCTGGGGAACACCGGGGAGCTGTTTTTT. Its translation: CASSLALGNTGELFF.

This clonotype has a count of ten or more. The chain links TRBV5-6 to TRBJ2-1; 12 bases map to TRBD2. CDR1 is SGHDT and CDR2 is YYEEEE in the germline V gene. Trimming took 2 bases from V and 8 from J; bases not matched to a gene: 5. There are 15 residues in the CDR3. CDR3 sequence (DNA): TGTGCCAGCAGCTTACCGGGACTAGCGGGCGATGAGCAGTTCTTC. Its translation: CASSLPGLAGDEQFF.

Notes on this clonotype: A single base separates this from a much larger clone, so it may be a read error. V and J are TRBV24-1 and TRBJ1-2; 9 positions agree with TRBD1. The germline CDR1 and CDR2 sequences are KGHDR and SFDVKD. This CDR3 is built from 15 residues. V lost 1 base, J lost 4 bases, and 3 bases stayed unmatched. In DNA form, the CDR3 reads TGTGCCACCAGTGATTTAGAACAGGGGGCCTATGGCTACACCTTC. This sequence encodes CATSDLEQGAYGYTF.

This clonotype has only a few counts. J is TRBJ2-3 and V is TRBV19; a possible D gene is TRBD1 (6 bases). CDR3 length equals 14 residues. With 8 bases removed from V and 4 bases from J, the gap between germline ends came to 16 bases. Germline V gene lookup returns CDR1 LNHDA and CDR2 SQIVND (reference sequence). The CDR3 loop reads CASARDTRADTQYF. CDR3 nucleotide sequence: TGTGCCAGTGCCCGGGACACCCGGGCAGATACGCAGTATTTT.

This clonotype appeared a few times. CDR3 residues: CASNSHLYQTGDMSYEQYF. CDR3 DNA: TGCGCCAGCAACTCCCACTTATACCAAACAGGGGACATGTCCTACGAGCAGTACTTC. The gene calls are TRBV5-1 and TRBJ2-7; 7 positions match TRBD1. Germline CDR1 SGHRS, CDR2 YFSETQ. This CDR3 is 19 amino acids long. Trimming at V came to 6 bases and at J to 1 base, leaving 22 bases not matched to a gene.

This clonotype was counted once. The chain recombines TRBV6-5 with TRBJ1-1; D gene unclear. This CDR3 comprises 16 residues. Germline V gives CDR1 MNHEY, CDR2 SVGAGI. Trimming took off 0 bases at V and 0 bases at J, with 11 bases between the two ends. CDR3 coding DNA: TGTGCCAGCAGTTACTCCCGGACTCAACTGAACACTGAAGCTTTCTTT. Residues: CASSYSRTQLNTEAFF.

Of note for this clonotype: This may come from a read error, since a much larger clone is one base off. The rearrangement uses TRBV4-1 and TRBJ2-7; 8 bases map to TRBD1. The germline V gene has CDR1 MGHRA and CDR2 YSYEKL. The CDR3 runs 16 residues. The CDR3 sequence is CTSSQKQGESSYEQYF. The CDR3 nucleotides read TGCACCAGCAGCCAGAAACAGGGGGAGAGCTCCTACGAGCAGTACTTC.

Remarks on this clonotype: A junction boundary mismatches the germline segment, possibly from a read error. The chain recombines TRBV5-1 with TRBJ2-7; 11 nucleotides agree with TRBD2. The CDR3 has 23 residues. Germline CDR1 reads SGHRS; CDR2 reads YFSETQ. The CDR3 sequence: CASCFRTARGPPGLAGGTYEQYF. The CDR3 DNA reads as TGCGCCAGCTGCTTTCGGACAGCGAGAGGACCGCCGGGGCTAGCGGGGGGAACCTACGAGCAGTACTTC.

This clonotype has more than one count but fewer than ten. The chain is built from TRBV14 and TRBJ2-7, with D possibly being TRBD1 (6 bases). CDR1 is SGHDN, CDR2 FVKESK, per germline. The CDR3 loop spans 16 amino acids. V lost 1 base and J lost 4, with 17 bases in between. CDR3 coding DNA: TGTGCCAGCAGCCAAGGGACACAGGGTAGGAGGTACGAGCAGTACTTC. It translates to CASSQGTQGRRYEQYF.

The V call is TRBV4-2, the J call TRBJ2-1; D call uncertain. Germline lookup yields CDR1 LGHNA and CDR2 YNFKEQ. Trimming took off 0 bases at V and 9 bases at J, with 9 bases between the two ends. The CDR3 spans 13 residues. The DNA for the CDR3 is TGTGCCAGCAGCCAAGAAATCCAGAGTGAGCAGTTCTTC. Protein product: CASSQEIQSEQFF.

This clonotype has only a few counts. V usage is TRBV7-2 and J usage is TRBJ2-1, with TRBD2 matching 10 bases. CDR3 length: 15 residues. Germline V CDR1 and CDR2: SGHTA, FQGNSA. Losses at the gene ends were 5 bases for V and 9 bases for J; bases not matched to a gene: 10. The CDR3 loop reads CASSQSSGGMSEQFF. As DNA, the CDR3 is TGTGCCAGCAGCCAATCTAGCGGGGGAATGAGTGAGCAGTTCTTC.